Presented here are 8 T cell receptor beta chains from one specimen sequenced in a study of neurological immune-mediated disorders. Time point specified: longitudinal time-point 1 (baseline). TCRdb re-derived calls from the 5' RACE reads in MiXCR, one entry per CDR3 protein. Of fewer than 90,000 distinct CDR3 sequences in the sample, about 10% were seen once. The specimen sequenced was PBMCs. These receptors all stem from a man aged 25-45 years in good health.

This clonotype was recorded many times. This chain connects TRBV12-3 or TRBV12-4 to TRBJ2-1; D is possibly TRBD1 or TRBD2 (5 bases each). V gave up 6 bases and J gave up 5 bases, with 14 bases separating them. The CDR3 extends over 14 amino acids. Here the CDR3 DNA reads TGTGCCAGCAGAAGCACGGGGACCCACAATGAGCAGTTCTTC. Its protein is CASRSTGTHNEQFF.

J is TRBJ2-1 and V is TRBV3-1, with D perhaps TRBD1 or TRBD2 (6 bases each). The CDR3 is made up of 16 amino acids. Per germline, CDR1 LGHDT and CDR2 YNNKEL (reference sequence). The V and J ends lost 7 bases and 0 bases respectively, with 16 bases between them. CDR3 residues: CASNKGGPSSYNEQFF. CDR3 DNA sequence: TGTGCCAGCAACAAGGGGGGCCCAAGCTCCTACAATGAGCAGTTCTTC.

This clonotype was counted many times. The CDR3 coding sequence is TGTGCCAGCAGTCGACAGGGCGATCAGCCCCAGCATTTT. Its protein product is CASSRQGDQPQHF. This chain joins TRBV7-9 and TRBJ1-5; 7 bases are shared with TRBD1. V shed 6 bases, J shed 5 bases, and the junction held 4 bases outside the gene matches. The CDR3 has 13 residues. Germline-derived CDR1 and CDR2 are SEHNR and FQNEAQ (reference sequence).

Ten or more counts support this clonotype. The chain links TRBV29-1 to TRBJ1-2, with 8 bases lining up with TRBD1. CDR3 length: 14 amino acids. J gave up 8 bases and V 6 bases, and 14 bases lay outside the gene matches. Germline V gene sequence: CDR1 SQVTM, CDR2 ANQGSEA. The CDR3 DNA is TGCAGCGTGGGATTTTCAGGGGGCCTGGAAGGCTACACCTTC. It specifies CSVGFSGGLEGYTF.

This clonotype was counted many times. The rearrangement links TRBV12-3 or TRBV12-4 to TRBJ1-1; 9 bases fit TRBD1. The J segment lost 4 bases and the V segment lost 3 bases, leaving 9 bases of the junction unmatched. The CDR3 is 16 residues long. The CDR3: CASSFTTGGIGTEAFF. The CDR3 nucleotides are TGTGCCAGCAGTTTCACGACAGGGGGGATTGGCACTGAAGCTTTCTTT.

In this sample, this clonotype turned up many times. The chain links TRBV5-5 to TRBJ2-1; D assignment may be TRBD1 or TRBD2 (6 bases each). The CDR3 consists of 14 residues. Trimming pared 4 bases from V and 8 bases from J, leaving 16 bases between. Germline loops: CDR1 SGHKS, CDR2 YYEKEE (reference sequence). For the CDR3, the DNA is TGTGCCAGCAGCCGAGGGGGGAGGTTCGATGAGCAGTTCTTC. Its translation: CASSRGGRFDEQFF.

This clonotype was counted at least ten times. V and J are TRBV5-1 and TRBJ2-2, with D possibly being TRBD2 (6 bases). The germline gives CDR1 SGHRS, CDR2 YFSETQ. The CDR3 runs 16 residues. V was trimmed by 4 bases and J by 1 base, leaving 14 bases between them. CDR3 nucleotide sequence: TGCGCCAGCAGCCAGATCAGCGGGTTGAACACCGGGGAGCTGTTTTTT. Amino acids: CASSQISGLNTGELFF.

Regarding this clonotype: One base away lies a much larger clone, so this may be a sequencing read error. The rearrangement links TRBV6-5 to TRBJ2-7, with D possibly TRBD2 on 6 matching bases. From germline, CDR1 is MNHEY and CDR2 SVGAGI. The CDR3 spans 17 residues. In DNA form, the CDR3 reads TGTGACAGCAGTTACTCGCTGTCGTGGGAGGCGGCCTACGAGCAGTACTTC. Translated: CDSSYSLSWEAAYEQYF.